These T cell receptor beta chains were read from a single sample in a study of Ad26.COV2.S vaccination and SARS-CoV-2 variants. Profiling relied on immunoSEQ multiplex PCR, and the TCRdb table lists in-frame clones only, not all of them. The table records over 110,000 clones, around 86% of them present only once. Specimen: peripheral blood, collected after recovery from COVID-19. The receptor set was obtained from a human donor who had recovered from COVID-19. Both conserved end residues are part of each CDR3. Each record gives: D gene, V gene, CDR3 protein. A D gene is named only where the DNA matches it firmly.

NA	TRBV5-1	CASSFRQDTEAFF
NA	TRBV7-2	CASSLARRGTEAFF
NA	TRBV28	CASSINYGYTF
NA	TRBV27	CASSVDNLESQYF
NA	TRBV7-2	CASSLGRGSGRGEKLFF
NA	TRBV7-2	CASSFGGGNEKLFF
NA	TRBV6-5	CASSYSQTGEGQYF
NA	TRBV7-2	CASSSTYGNTIYF
TRBD2	TRBV4-1	CASRPTSGGPDTQYF
TRBD1	TRBV2	CASFRQGSYEQYF
NA	TRBV5-6	CASSSHRTGYTF
NA	TRBV11-2	CASSSILVVQDYGYTF
TRBD1	TRBV6-5	CASIARTGDEKLFF
TRBD2	TRBV7-9	CASSPGDAGVGETQYF
NA	TRBV9	CASAFEGATDTQYF
TRBD1	TRBV15	CATSREAGGNYGYTF
NA	TRBV6-5	CASSYGGQGDGYTF
NA	TRBV12-5	CASGLERGKPEQYF
NA	TRBV19	CASSTRYGGLAKNIQYF
NA	TRBV4-1	CASSQGAGSNEQFF
TRBD1	TRBV27	CASRNRGRTDTQYF
NA	TRBV5-4	CASSLNQGKTEQYF
NA	TRBV30	CAWKLSDRNTGELFF
NA	TRBV15	CATSGRRDSNQPQHF
NA	TRBV11-2	CASSLGGYGYTF
NA	TRBV5-5	CASSFLLVPWDQPQHF
NA	TRBV30	CAWAGQETQYF
NA	TRBV5-5	CASSTWLGPLELFF
NA	TRBV11-2	CASSLSLSETQYF
NA	TRBV5-1	CASSLEWGRGTDTQYF
NA	TRBV19	CASSLRVVANRDEQFF
NA	TRBV6-4	CASSDSSIGRLTGELFF
NA	TRBV28	CATYGWNTEAFF
NA	TRBV7-8	CASIPRGAATNEKLFF
NA	TRBV6-1	CASSEFLGSNQPQHF
TRBD1	TRBV6-2/TRBV6-3	CASSYFQGVSYNEQFF
TRBD1	TRBV5-1	CASSLGGQRGTGELFF
TRBD1	TRBV6-5	CASRPGQGGGYTF
NA	TRBV6-2/TRBV6-3	CASSPSGRNYGYTF
TRBD1	TRBV27	CASSPDRDNGELFF
TRBD1	TRBV27	CALTPTGGQDNSPLHF
NA	TRBV30	CAWSEQTNTEAFF
NA	TRBV28	CASSPNLLSNQPQHF
TRBD1	TRBV7-8	CASSLEGWAGGGTNTEAFF